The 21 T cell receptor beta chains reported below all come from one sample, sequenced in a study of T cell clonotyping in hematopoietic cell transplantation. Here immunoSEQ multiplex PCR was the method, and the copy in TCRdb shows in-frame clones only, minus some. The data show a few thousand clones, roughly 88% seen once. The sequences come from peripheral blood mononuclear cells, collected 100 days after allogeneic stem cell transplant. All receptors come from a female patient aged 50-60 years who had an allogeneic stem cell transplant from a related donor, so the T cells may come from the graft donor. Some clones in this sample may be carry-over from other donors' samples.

The CDR3 is CASSTTSAHNEQFF. CDR3 sequence (DNA): TGTGCCAGTAGTACGACTAGCGCGCACAATGAGCAGTTCTTC. V usage is TRBV19 and J usage is TRBJ2-1; 8 nucleotides line up with TRBD2. The V segment lost 4 bases and the J segment 5 bases; nucleotides outside the gene matches: 4. The CDR3 has 14 residues. Germline V gives CDR1 LNHDA, CDR2 SQIVND (reference sequence).

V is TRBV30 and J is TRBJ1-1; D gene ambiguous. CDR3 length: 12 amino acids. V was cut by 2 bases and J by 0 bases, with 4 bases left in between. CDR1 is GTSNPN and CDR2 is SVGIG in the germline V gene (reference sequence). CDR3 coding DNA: TGTGCCTGGAGTAGGCTGAACACTGAAGCTTTCTTT. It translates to CAWSRLNTEAFF.

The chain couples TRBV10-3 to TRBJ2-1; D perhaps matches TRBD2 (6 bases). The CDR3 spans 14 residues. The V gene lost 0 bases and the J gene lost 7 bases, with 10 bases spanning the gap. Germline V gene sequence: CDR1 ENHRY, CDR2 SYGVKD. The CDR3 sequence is CAISESLARNEQFF. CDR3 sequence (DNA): TGTGCCATCAGTGAGTCTCTAGCGCGTAATGAGCAGTTCTTC.

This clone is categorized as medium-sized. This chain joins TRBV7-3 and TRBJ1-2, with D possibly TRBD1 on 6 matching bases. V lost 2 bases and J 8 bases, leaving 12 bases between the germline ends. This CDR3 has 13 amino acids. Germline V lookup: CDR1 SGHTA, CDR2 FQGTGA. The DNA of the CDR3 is TGTGCCAGCAGCTTATCCGCAGGGGCGGGCTACACCTTC. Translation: CASSLSAGAGYTF. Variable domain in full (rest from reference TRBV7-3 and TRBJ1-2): GAGVSQTPSNKVTEKGKYVELRCDPISGHTALYWYRQSLGQGPEFLIYFQGTGAADDSGLPNDRFFAVRPEGSVSTLKIQRTERGDSAVYLCASSLSAGAGYTFGSGTRLTVV.

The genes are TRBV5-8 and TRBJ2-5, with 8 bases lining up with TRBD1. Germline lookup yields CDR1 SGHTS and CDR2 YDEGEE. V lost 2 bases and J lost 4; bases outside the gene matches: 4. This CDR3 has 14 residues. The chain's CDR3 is CASSFTGGGETQYF. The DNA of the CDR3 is TGTGCCAGCAGCTTCACAGGGGGAGGAGAGACCCAGTACTTC. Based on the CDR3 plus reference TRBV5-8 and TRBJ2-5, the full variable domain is EAGVTQSPTHLIKTRGQQATLRCSPISGHTSVYWYQQALGLGLQFLLWYDEGEERNRGNFPPRFSGRQFPNYSSELNVNALELEDSALYLCASSFTGGGETQYFGPGTRLLVL.

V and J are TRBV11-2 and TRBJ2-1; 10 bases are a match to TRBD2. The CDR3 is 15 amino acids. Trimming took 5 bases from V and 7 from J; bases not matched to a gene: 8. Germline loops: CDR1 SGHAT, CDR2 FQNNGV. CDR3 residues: CASSRQRGGLNEQFF. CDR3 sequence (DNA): TGTGCCAGCAGCCGACAGCGGGGGGGCCTGAATGAGCAGTTCTTC. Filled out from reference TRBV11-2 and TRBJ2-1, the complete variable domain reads EAGVAQSPRYKIIEKRQSVAFWCNPISGHATLYWYQQILGQGPKLLIQFQNNGVVDDSQLPKDRFSAERLKGVDSTLKIQPAKLEDSAVYLCASSRQRGGLNEQFFGPGTRLTVL.

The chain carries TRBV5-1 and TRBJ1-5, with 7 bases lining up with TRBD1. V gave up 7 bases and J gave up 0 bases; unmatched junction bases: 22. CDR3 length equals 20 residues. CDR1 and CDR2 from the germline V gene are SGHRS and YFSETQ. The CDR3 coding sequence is TGCGCCAGCGGAGGACGAGAAGGACAGGTGCTTTCCCATAGCAATCAGCCCCAGCATTTT. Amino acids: CASGGREGQVLSHSNQPQHF.

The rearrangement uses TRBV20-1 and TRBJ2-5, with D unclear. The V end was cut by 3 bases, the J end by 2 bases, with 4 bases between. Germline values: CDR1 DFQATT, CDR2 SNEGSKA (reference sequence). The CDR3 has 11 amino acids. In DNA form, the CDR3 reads TGCAGTGCTAGGATACAAGAGACCCAGTACTTC. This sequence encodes CSARIQETQYF.

The CDR3 DNA reads TGTGCCGGAGGCCTGACAGGGGATTATCAGCCCCAGCATTTT. Protein: CAGGLTGDYQPQHF. The J gene is TRBJ1-5, the V gene TRBV28; 8 bases line up with TRBD1. Germline assignment: CDR1 MDHEN and CDR2 SYDVKM. The CDR3 is 14 amino acids. The V gene end was trimmed by 11 bases and the J gene end by 5 bases; junction bases not matched to a gene: 11.

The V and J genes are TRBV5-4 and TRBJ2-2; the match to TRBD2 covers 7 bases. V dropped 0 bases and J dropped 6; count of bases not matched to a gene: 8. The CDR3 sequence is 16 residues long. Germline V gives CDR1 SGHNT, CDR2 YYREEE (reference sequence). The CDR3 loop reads CASSLARTRSAGELFF. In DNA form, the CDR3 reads TGTGCCAGCAGCTTGGCCCGGACTAGGAGCGCCGGGGAGCTGTTTTTT.

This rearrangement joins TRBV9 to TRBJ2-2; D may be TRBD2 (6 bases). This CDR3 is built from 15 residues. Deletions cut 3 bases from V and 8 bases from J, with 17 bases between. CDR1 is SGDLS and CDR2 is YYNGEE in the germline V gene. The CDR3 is CASSEGTPRGGELFF. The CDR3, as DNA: TGTGCCAGCAGCGAGGGGACTCCACGGGGAGGGGAGCTGTTTTTT.

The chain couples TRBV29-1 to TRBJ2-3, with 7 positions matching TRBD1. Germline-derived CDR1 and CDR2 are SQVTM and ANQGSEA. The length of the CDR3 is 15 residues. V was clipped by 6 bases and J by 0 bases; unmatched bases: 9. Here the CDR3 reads CSVPDPGQSTDTQYF. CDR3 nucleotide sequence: TGCAGCGTGCCGGATCCGGGACAGAGCACAGATACGCAGTATTTT.

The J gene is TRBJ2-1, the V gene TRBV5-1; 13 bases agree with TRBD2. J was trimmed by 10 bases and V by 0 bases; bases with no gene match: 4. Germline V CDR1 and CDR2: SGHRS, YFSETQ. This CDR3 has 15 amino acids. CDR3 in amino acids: CASSLDPGLAGEQFF. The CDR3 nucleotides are TGCGCCAGCAGCTTGGATCCGGGACTAGCGGGAGAGCAGTTCTTC. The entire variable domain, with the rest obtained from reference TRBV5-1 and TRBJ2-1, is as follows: KAGVTQTPRYLIKTRGQQVTLSCSPISGHRSVSWYQQTPGQGLQFLFEYFSETQRNKGNFPGRFSGRQFSNSRSEMNVSTLELGDSALYLCASSLDPGLAGEQFFGPGTRLTVL.

This CDR3 reads CASSPGTEDYGYTF. The CDR3 coding sequence is TGTGCCAGCAGCCCGGGGACGGAAGACTATGGCTACACCTTC. This chain joins TRBV7-9 and TRBJ1-2, with D perhaps TRBD1 (5 bases). V was trimmed by 5 bases and J by 3 bases, leaving 13 bases between them. Looked up from germline, CDR1 is SEHNR and CDR2 is FQNEAQ (reference sequence). The CDR3 is 14 amino acids.

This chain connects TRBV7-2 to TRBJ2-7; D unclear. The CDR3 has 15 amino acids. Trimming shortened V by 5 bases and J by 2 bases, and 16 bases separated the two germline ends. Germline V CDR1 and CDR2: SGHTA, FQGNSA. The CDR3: CASSPAGPIAYEQYF. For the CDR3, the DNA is TGTGCCAGCAGCCCGGCCGGTCCGATTGCCTACGAGCAGTACTTC.

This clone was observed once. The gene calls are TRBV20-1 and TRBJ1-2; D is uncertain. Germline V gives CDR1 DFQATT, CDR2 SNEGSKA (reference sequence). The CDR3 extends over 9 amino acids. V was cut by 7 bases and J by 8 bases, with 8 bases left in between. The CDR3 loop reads CSVEPGYTF. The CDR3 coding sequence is TGCAGTGTCGAGCCCGGCTACACCTTC.

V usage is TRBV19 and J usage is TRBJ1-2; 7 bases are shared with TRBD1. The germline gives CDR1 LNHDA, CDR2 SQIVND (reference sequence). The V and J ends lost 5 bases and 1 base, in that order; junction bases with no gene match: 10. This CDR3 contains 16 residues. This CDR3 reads CASSDWPGGSNYGYTF. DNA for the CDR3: TGTGCCAGTAGTGATTGGCCAGGGGGAAGTAACTATGGCTACACCTTC.

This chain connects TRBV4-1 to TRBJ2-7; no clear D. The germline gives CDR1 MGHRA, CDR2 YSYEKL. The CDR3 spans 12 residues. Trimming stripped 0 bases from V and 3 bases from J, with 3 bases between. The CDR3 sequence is CASSQDFYEQYF. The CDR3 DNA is TGCGCCAGCAGCCAAGATTTCTACGAGCAGTACTTC.

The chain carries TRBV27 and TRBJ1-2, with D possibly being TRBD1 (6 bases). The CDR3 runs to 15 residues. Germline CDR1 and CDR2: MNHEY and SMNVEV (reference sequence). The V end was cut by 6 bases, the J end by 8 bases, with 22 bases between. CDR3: CASRGGLTGGEGYTF. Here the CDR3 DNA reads TGTGCCAGCAGGGGGGGACTCACGGGGGGCGAGGGCTACACCTTC.

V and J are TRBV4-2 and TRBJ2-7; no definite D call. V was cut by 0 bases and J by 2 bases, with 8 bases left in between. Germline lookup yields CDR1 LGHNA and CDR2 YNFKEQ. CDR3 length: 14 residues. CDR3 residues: CASSQDGTTYEQYF. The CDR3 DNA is TGTGCCAGCAGCCAAGATGGTACAACCTACGAGCAGTACTTC.

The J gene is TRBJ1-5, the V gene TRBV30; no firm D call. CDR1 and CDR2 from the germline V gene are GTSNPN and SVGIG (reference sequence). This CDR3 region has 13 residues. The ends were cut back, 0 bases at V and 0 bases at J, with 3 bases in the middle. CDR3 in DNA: TGTGCCTGGAGTGTTAATAGCAATCAGCCCCAGCATTTT. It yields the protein CAWSVNSNQPQHF. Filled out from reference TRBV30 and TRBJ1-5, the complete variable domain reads SQTIHQWPATLVQPVGSPLSLECTVEGTSNPNLYWYRQAAGRGLQLLFYSVGIGQISSEVPQNLSASRPQDRQFILSSKKLLLSDSGFYLCAWSVNSNQPQHFGDGTRLSIL.